The clone carrying this T cell receptor beta chain has ten or more counts. Its antigen is unknown. Described time point: blood at routine non-recurrence follow-up after resection. Whole RNA obtained from tumor, nontumor lung or frozen PBMC underwent sequencing without sorting. This entry is derived from a study of spatial heterogeneity in lung cancer. The overall study: Donation came from some 72 patients with untreated early-stage non-small cell lung cancer. General observations from the study: Blood contained ubiquitous expanded tumor TCRs more at resection than at follow-up.

The presence of a unique molecular identifier marked each TCR cDNA molecule. In TCRdb, the 5' RACE reads were re-called with MiXCR into one record per CDR3 protein. Among about 52,000 distinct CDR3 sequences, 6.5% to 7.5% were seen once, and the ten largest hold 35%. Specimen: PBMCs, collected at follow-up. This receptor was obtained from a female donor with early-stage non-small cell lung cancer.

CDR3 residues: CASSLVASGPRREFF. The CDR3 region has the DNA TGCGCCAGCAGCTTGGTCGCTAGCGGGCCGCGCCGGGAGTTCTTC. This sequence joins TRBV5-1 and TRBJ2-1; 8 bases line up with TRBD2. J lost 14 bases, V lost 0 bases, and 13 bases had no gene match. The CDR3 has 15 residues. Per the germline V gene, CDR1 is SGHRS and CDR2 is YFSETQ. The variable domain in full, completed from reference TRBV5-1 and TRBJ2-1, reads KAGVTQTPRYLIKTRGQQVTLSCSPISGHRSVSWYQQTPGQGLQFLFEYFSETQRNKGNFPGRFSGRQFSNSRSEMNVSTLELGDSALYLCASSLVASGPRREFFGPGTRLTVL.